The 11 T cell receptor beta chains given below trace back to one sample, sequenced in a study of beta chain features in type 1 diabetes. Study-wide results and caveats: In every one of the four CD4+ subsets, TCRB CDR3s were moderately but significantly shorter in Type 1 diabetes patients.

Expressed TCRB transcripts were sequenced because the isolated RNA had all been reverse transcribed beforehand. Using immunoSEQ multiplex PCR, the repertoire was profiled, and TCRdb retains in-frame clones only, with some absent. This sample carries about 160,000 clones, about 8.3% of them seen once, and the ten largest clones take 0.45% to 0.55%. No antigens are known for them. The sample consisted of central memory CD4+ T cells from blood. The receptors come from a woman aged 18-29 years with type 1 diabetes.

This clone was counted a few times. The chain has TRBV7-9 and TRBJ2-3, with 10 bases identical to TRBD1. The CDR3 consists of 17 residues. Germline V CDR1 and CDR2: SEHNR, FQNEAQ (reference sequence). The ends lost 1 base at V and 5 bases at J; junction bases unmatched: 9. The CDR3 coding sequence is TGTGCCAGCAGCTTAGTTGGGACAGGGGCCCGAGGAGATACGCAGTATTTT. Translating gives CASSLVGTGARGDTQYF.

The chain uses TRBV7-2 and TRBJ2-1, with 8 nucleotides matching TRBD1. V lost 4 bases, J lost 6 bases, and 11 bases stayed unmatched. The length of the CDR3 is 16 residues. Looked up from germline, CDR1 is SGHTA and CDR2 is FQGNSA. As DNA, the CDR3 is TGTGCCAGCAGCTCAGATGGACGGACAGGGATCAATGAGCAGTTCTTC. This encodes CASSSDGRTGINEQFF.

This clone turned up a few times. The CDR3: CASSPNPFWQGGQPQHF. The CDR3 DNA reads TGTGCCAGCAGCCCAAACCCCTTCTGGCAGGGAGGTCAGCCCCAGCATTTT. This chain joins TRBV7-2 and TRBJ1-5; TRBD1 is a possible D gene (5 bases). The ends were cut back, 5 bases at V and 6 bases at J, with 23 bases in the middle. Germline loops: CDR1 SGHTA, CDR2 FQGNSA. The CDR3 is 17 amino acids.

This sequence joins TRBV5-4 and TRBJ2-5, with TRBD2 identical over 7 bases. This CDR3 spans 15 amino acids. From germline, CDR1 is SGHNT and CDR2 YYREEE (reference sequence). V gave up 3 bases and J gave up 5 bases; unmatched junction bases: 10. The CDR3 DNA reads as TGTGCCAGCAGCTCCCCGGGGGAGGGAGGGGAGACCCAGTACTTC. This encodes CASSSPGEGGETQYF.

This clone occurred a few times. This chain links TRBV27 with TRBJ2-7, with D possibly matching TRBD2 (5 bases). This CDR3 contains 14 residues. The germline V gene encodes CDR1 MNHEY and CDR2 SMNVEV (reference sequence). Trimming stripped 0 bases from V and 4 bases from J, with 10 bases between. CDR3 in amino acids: CASSLSIEGYEQYF. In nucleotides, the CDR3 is TGTGCCAGCAGTTTATCGATCGAGGGTTACGAGCAGTACTTC.

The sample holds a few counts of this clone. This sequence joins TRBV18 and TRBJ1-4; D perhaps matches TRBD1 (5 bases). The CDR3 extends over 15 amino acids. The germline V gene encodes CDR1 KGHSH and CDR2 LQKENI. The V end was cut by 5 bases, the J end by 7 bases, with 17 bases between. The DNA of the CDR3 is TGTGCCAGCTCAACAGGCCAAGTCGGGGGTGAAAAACTGTTTTTT. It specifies CASSTGQVGGEKLFF.

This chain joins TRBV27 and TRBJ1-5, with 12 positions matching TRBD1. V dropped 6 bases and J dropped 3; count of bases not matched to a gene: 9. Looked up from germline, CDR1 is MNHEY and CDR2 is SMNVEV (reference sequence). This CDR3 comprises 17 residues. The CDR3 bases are TGTGCCAGCAGCTCCGGGACAGGGGGCGATACCAATCAGCCCCAGCATTTT. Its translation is CASSSGTGGDTNQPQHF.

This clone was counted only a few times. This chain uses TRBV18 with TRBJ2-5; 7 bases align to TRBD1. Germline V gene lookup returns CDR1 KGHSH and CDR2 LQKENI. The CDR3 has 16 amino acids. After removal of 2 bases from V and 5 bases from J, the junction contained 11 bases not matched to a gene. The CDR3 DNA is TGTGCCAGCTCACCAAACGTTGACAGGGCGGCGGAGACCCAGTACTTC. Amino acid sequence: CASSPNVDRAAETQYF.

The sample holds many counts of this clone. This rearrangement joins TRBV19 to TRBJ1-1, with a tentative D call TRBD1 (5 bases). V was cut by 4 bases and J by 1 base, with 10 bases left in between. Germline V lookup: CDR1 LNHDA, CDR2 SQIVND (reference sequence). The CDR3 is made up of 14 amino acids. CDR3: CASSTWGGNTEAFF. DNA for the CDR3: TGTGCCAGTAGTACCTGGGGGGGGAACACTGAAGCTTTCTTT. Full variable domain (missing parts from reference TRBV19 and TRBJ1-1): DGGITQSPKYLFRKEGQNVTLSCEQNLNHDAMYWYRQDPGQGLRLIYYSQIVNDFQKGDIAEGYSVSREKKESFPLTVTSAQKNPTAFYLCASSTWGGNTEAFFGQGTRLTVV.

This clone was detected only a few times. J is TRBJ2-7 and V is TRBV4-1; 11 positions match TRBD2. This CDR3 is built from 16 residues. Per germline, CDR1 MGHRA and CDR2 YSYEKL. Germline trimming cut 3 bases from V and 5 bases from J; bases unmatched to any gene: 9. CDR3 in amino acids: CASSQQLAGVGHEQYF. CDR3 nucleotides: TGCGCCAGCAGCCAGCAACTAGCGGGAGTAGGGCACGAGCAGTACTTC.

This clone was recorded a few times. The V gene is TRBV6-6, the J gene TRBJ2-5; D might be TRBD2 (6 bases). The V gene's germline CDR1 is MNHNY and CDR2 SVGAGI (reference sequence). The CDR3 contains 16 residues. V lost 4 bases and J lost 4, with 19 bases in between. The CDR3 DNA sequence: TGTGCCAGCAGTTCCTCGGGACTTGGGATTTCAGAGACCCAGTACTTC. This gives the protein CASSSSGLGISETQYF.